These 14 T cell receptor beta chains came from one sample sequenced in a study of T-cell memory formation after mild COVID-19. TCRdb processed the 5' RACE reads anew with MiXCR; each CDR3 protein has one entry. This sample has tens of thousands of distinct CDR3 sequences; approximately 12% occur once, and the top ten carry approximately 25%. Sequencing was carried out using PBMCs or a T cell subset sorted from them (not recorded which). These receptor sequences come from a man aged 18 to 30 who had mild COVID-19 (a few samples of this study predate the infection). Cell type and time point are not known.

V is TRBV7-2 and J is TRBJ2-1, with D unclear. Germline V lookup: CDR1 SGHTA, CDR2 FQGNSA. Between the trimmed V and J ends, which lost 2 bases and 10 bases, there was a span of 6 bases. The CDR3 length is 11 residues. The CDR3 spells CASSLLVEQFF. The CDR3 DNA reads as TGTGCCAGCAGCTTATTGGTAGAGCAGTTCTTC.

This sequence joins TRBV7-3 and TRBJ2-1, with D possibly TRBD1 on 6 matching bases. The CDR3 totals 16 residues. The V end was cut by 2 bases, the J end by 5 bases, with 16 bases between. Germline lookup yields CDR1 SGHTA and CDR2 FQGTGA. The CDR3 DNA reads TGTGCCAGCAGCTTATGGGACGGGAAGGGGGACAATGAGCAGTTCTTC. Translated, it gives CASSLWDGKGDNEQFF.

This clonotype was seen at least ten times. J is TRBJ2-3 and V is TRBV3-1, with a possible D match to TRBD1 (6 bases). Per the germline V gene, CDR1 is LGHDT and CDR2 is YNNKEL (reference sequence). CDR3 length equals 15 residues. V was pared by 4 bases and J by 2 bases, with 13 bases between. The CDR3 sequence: CASSLRTDNTDTQYF. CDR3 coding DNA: TGTGCCAGCAGCCTTCGGACAGACAACACAGATACGCAGTATTTT.

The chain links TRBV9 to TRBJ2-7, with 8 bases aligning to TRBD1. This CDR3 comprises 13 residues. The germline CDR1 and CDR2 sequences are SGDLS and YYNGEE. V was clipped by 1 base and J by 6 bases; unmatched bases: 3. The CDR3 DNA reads TGTGCCAGCAGCGTATCAGACAGGGGCGAGCAGTACGTC. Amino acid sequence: CASSVSDRGEQYV.

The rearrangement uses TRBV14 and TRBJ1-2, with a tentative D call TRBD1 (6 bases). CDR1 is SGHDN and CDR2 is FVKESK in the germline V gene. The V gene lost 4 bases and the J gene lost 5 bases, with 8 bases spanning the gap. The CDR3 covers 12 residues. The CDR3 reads CASSPQGYGYTF. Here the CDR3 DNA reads TGTGCCAGCAGCCCTCAGGGGTATGGCTACACCTTC.

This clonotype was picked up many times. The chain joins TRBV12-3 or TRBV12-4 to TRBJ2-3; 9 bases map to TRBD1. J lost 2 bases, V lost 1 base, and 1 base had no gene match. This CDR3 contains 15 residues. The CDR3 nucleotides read TGTGCCAGCAGTTTAGACAGGGGGCACACAGATACGCAGTATTTT. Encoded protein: CASSLDRGHTDTQYF.

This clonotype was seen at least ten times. CDR3 bases: TGTGCCAGCAGTGGGACAGGCACCGGGGAGCTGTTTTTT. This gives the protein CASSGTGTGELFF. This rearrangement joins TRBV6-4 to TRBJ2-2, with 7 bases fitting TRBD1. The V gene end was trimmed by 4 bases and the J gene end by 4 bases; junction bases not matched to a gene: 0. CDR3 length: 13 amino acids. Looked up from germline, CDR1 is MRHNA and CDR2 is SNTAGT.

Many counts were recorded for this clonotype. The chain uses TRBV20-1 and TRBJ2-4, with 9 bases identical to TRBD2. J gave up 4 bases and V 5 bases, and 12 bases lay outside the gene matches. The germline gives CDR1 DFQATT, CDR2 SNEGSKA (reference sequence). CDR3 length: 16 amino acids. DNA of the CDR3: TGCAGTGCTCCCGGGTCCAGCGGGGGGCCAAAAAACATTCAGTACTTC. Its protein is CSAPGSSGGPKNIQYF.

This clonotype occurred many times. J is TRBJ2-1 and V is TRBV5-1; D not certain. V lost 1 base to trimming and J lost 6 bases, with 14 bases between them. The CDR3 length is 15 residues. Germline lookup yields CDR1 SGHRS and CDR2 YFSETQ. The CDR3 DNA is TGCGCCAGCAGCTTGTTCTGGCCACGATCCAATGAGCAGTTCTTC. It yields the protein CASSLFWPRSNEQFF.

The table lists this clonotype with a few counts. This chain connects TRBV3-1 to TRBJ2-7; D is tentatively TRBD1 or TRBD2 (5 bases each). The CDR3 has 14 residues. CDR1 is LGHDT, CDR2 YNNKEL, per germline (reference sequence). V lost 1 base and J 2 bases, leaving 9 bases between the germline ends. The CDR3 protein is CASSQGRGPYEQYF. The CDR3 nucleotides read TGTGCCAGCAGCCAAGGCCGGGGACCCTACGAGCAGTACTTC.

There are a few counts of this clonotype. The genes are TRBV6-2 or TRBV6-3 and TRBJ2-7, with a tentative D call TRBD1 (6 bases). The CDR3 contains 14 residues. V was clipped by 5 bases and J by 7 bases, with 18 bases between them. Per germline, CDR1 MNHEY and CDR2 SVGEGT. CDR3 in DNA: TGTGCCAGCAGTCGGACAGTCGGGCGAGGAGAGCAGTACGTC. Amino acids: CASSRTVGRGEQYV.

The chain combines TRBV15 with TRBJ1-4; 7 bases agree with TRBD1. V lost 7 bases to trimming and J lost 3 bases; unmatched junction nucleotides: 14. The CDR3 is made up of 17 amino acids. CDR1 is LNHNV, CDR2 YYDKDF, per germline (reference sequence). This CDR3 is CATKDNRGLEANEKLFF. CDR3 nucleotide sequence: TGTGCCACCAAAGATAACAGGGGTCTCGAAGCTAATGAAAAACTGTTTTTT. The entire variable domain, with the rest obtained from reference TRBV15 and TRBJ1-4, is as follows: DAMVIQNPRYQVTQFGKPVTLSCSQTLNHNVMYWYQQKSSQAPKLLFHYYDKDFNNEADTPDNFQSRRPNTSFCFLDIRSPGLGDTAMYLCATKDNRGLEANEKLFFGSGTQLSVL.

CDR3 nucleotides: TGTGCCAGCAGCCAAGATCTCGGCGGGGTTCACCAGCATTTT. This gives the protein CASSQDLGGVHQHF. The V gene is TRBV3-1, the J gene TRBJ1-5; unclear D gene. V dropped 0 bases and J dropped 12 bases, with 15 bases sitting between them. Germline V gene sequence: CDR1 LGHDT, CDR2 YNNKEL (reference sequence). The CDR3 is made up of 14 amino acids.

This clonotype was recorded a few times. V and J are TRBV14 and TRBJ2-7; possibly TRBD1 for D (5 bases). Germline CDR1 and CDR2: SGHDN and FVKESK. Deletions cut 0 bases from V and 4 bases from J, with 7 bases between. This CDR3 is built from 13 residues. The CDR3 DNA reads TGTGCCAGCAGCCAAGAGGGGCCTTACGAGCAGTACGTC. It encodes CASSQEGPYEQYV.